Following are 18 T cell receptor beta chains from one sample sequenced in a study of cytomegalovirus exposure and HLA in healthy donors. 60 Vbeta and 13 Jbeta primers were used in PCR. Some clones are missing from TCRdb's copy, which holds only in-frame ones; the method was immunoSEQ multiplex PCR. This sample has about 150,000 clones, with 73% found just once. Sequenced input: PBMCs. These receptors all come from a woman between 18 and 30 years old in good health and CMV-seropositive.

The CDR3 loop is CASSFKSSGANVLTF. CDR3 nucleotides: TGTGCCAGTAGTTTCAAGAGCTCTGGGGCCAACGTCCTGACTTTC. V is TRBV19 and J is TRBJ2-6, with D hard to call. Germline CDR1 is LNHDA and CDR2 is SQIVND (reference sequence). The length of the CDR3 is 15 residues. V lost 5 bases and J 0 bases, leaving 8 bases between the germline ends.

This chain links TRBV2 with TRBJ1-1, with D perhaps matching TRBD1 (5 bases). The CDR3 spans 15 residues. CDR1 and CDR2 (germline): SNHLY, FYNNEI. The V gene lost 0 bases and the J gene lost 8 bases, with 16 bases spanning the gap. CDR3 in DNA: TGTGCCAGCAGTGAAGCCGTGGTAAACAGGCGGGAAGCTTTCTTT. Its translation is CASSEAVVNRREAFF.

J is TRBJ2-5 and V is TRBV6-1; tentatively, D is TRBD2 (6 bases). The germline V gene encodes CDR1 MNHNS and CDR2 SASEGT. The CDR3 has 14 amino acids. V was trimmed by 7 bases and J by 5 bases, leaving 17 bases between them. CDR3 in amino acids: CASTASLASETQYF. In DNA, the CDR3 is TGTGCCAGCACGGCTTCACTAGCTTCCGAGACCCAGTACTTC.

The chain couples TRBV18 to TRBJ1-3, with TRBD1 matching 7 bases. Trimming took 3 bases from V and 1 from J; bases not matched to a gene: 6. Germline-derived CDR1 and CDR2 are KGHSH and LQKENI. The CDR3 is 16 amino acids. DNA of the CDR3: TGTGCCAGCTCACCGATGCCAGGGGGATCTGGAAACACCATATATTTT. Translated, it gives CASSPMPGGSGNTIYF.

The chain employs TRBV7-3 and TRBJ2-5; 9 bases align to TRBD2. Germline assignment: CDR1 SGHTA and CDR2 FQGTGA. The trim removed 2 bases at V and 5 bases at J, leaving 12 bases unmatched. The CDR3 has 17 amino acids. The CDR3 is CASSLGPLSGGGETQYF. The CDR3 DNA is TGTGCCAGCAGCTTAGGTCCCCTTAGCGGGGGAGGCGAGACCCAGTACTTC. Full variable domain (remainder filled in from reference TRBV7-3 and TRBJ2-5): GAGVSQTPSNKVTEKGKYVELRCDPISGHTALYWYRQSLGQGPEFLIYFQGTGAADDSGLPNDRFFAVRPEGSVSTLKIQRTERGDSAVYLCASSLGPLSGGGETQYFGPGTRLLVL.

Only one count was recorded for this clone. V is TRBV5-1 and J is TRBJ1-1, with unresolved D. Trimming stripped 5 bases from V and 0 bases from J, with 8 bases between. Germline CDR1 reads SGHRS; CDR2 reads YFSETQ. The CDR3 spans 13 residues. For the CDR3, the DNA is TGCGCCAGCAGGCAAGCCTTGAACACTGAAGCTTTCTTT. Protein: CASRQALNTEAFF. The full variable domain, in which reference TRBV5-1 and TRBJ1-1 provide the parts outside the CDR3, is KAGVTQTPRYLIKTRGQQVTLSCSPISGHRSVSWYQQTPGQGLQFLFEYFSETQRNKGNFPGRFSGRQFSNSRSEMNVSTLELGDSALYLCASRQALNTEAFFGQGTRLTVV.

This rearrangement joins TRBV9 to TRBJ2-1, with D maybe TRBD1 (6 bases). CDR1 SGDLS and CDR2 YYNGEE come from the germline V gene. V lost 5 bases, J lost 9 bases, and 15 bases lay in between. The length of the CDR3 is 13 residues. CDR3 sequence reads: CASRLGEGGEQFF. The CDR3 DNA sequence: TGTGCCAGCAGGCTAGGGGAAGGGGGTGAGCAGTTCTTC.

V is TRBV5-1 and J is TRBJ2-1, with D perhaps matching TRBD2 (6 bases). CDR3 length: 16 residues. CDR1 and CDR2 from the germline V gene are SGHRS and YFSETQ. The V end lost 0 bases, the J end lost 5 bases, and 15 bases lay between the germline ends. Here the CDR3 reads CASSLAVLAPNNEQFF. The CDR3 DNA reads as TGCGCCAGCAGCTTGGCCGTACTAGCCCCTAACAATGAGCAGTTCTTC.

The CDR3 sequence is CASSVGAERGLEETQYF. The CDR3 DNA sequence: TGTGCCAGCAGCGTAGGAGCGGAGCGGGGGCTGGAAGAGACCCAGTACTTC. The chain carries TRBV9 and TRBJ2-5, with 8 bases fitting TRBD2. V gave up 0 bases and J gave up 3 bases; unmatched junction bases: 10. The CDR3 totals 17 residues. CDR1 and CDR2 (germline): SGDLS, YYNGEE.

This chain's CDR3 is CASSLERRETQYF. CDR3 coding DNA: TGCGCCAGCAGCTTGGAAAGGAGAGAGACCCAGTACTTC. The chain recombines TRBV5-1 with TRBJ2-5, with D unresolved. CDR3 length: 13 residues. With 0 bases removed from V and 4 bases from J, the gap between germline ends came to 7 bases. Per the germline V gene, CDR1 is SGHRS and CDR2 is YFSETQ. Full variable domain (missing parts from reference TRBV5-1 and TRBJ2-5): KAGVTQTPRYLIKTRGQQVTLSCSPISGHRSVSWYQQTPGQGLQFLFEYFSETQRNKGNFPGRFSGRQFSNSRSEMNVSTLELGDSALYLCASSLERRETQYFGPGTRLLVL.

The V call is TRBV10-3, the J call TRBJ1-1; 12 bases map to TRBD1. Germline CDR1 and CDR2: ENHRY and SYGVKD. V shed 4 bases and J 2 bases; nucleotides not matched to a gene: 2. There are 15 residues in the CDR3. The DNA for the CDR3 is TGTGCCATCAGTGCCGGGACAGGGGGCAACACTGAAGCTTTCTTT. Translated, it gives CAISAGTGGNTEAFF.

CDR3 sequence reads: CASSHTGGSYEQYF. The CDR3 coding sequence is TGTGCCAGCAGCCATACAGGGGGCTCTTACGAGCAGTACTTC. This chain links TRBV4-2 with TRBJ2-5, with TRBD1 matching 9 bases. The J call may be mistaken, given a closer DNA end match to TRBJ2-7. The CDR3 extends over 14 amino acids. In germline, CDR1 is LGHNA, CDR2 YNFKEQ.

The chain has TRBV7-9 and TRBJ2-7; 8 bases align to TRBD2. Germline V gene lookup returns CDR1 SEHNR and CDR2 FQNEAQ (reference sequence). There are 16 residues in the CDR3. With V trimmed by 4 bases and J by 2 bases, 10 bases remained unmatched. CDR3 protein: CASSSNQRGPTYEQYF. CDR3 coding DNA: TGTGCCAGCAGCTCGAACCAGCGGGGGCCTACCTACGAGCAGTACTTC.

The rearrangement uses TRBV10-3 and TRBJ2-2; D gene ambiguous. This CDR3 is built from 14 residues. V gave up 0 bases and J gave up 3 bases, with 5 bases separating them. The germline V gene encodes CDR1 ENHRY and CDR2 SYGVKD. CDR3 in amino acids: CAISESTYTGELFF. CDR3 DNA sequence: TGTGCCATCAGTGAGTCAACTTACACCGGGGAGCTGTTTTTT.

The CDR3 DNA is TGTGCCAGCAGCTCACGACTAGCGGGGGGCACCGGGGAGCTGTTTTTT. Translated: CASSSRLAGGTGELFF. V gene TRBV11-3 combines with J gene TRBJ2-2; 13 positions agree with TRBD2. The V and J ends lost 4 bases and 4 bases, in that order; junction bases with no gene match: 3. This CDR3 has 16 amino acids. Looked up from germline, CDR1 is SGHNT and CDR2 is YENEEA.

This sequence joins TRBV7-2 and TRBJ2-5; 11 nucleotides agree with TRBD2. Germline values: CDR1 SGHTA, CDR2 FQGNSA. Losses at the gene ends were 1 base for V and 5 bases for J; bases not matched to a gene: 12. CDR3 length: 18 amino acids. CDR3 in DNA: TGTGCCAGCAGCTTAGGGGGCCGGCTAGCGGGGGGTGCGGAGACCCAGTACTTC. Encoded protein: CASSLGGRLAGGAETQYF.

A few counts support this clone. V gene TRBV25-1 combines with J gene TRBJ2-1, with a tentative D call TRBD1 (5 bases). V was cut by 5 bases and J by 0 bases, with 11 bases left in between. Germline CDR1 reads MGHDK; CDR2 reads SYGVNS. The CDR3 sequence is 15 residues long. The CDR3 loop reads CASSTRQSSYNEQFF. CDR3 coding DNA: TGTGCCAGCAGTACGAGACAGAGCTCCTACAATGAGCAGTTCTTC.

The rearrangement uses TRBV6-6 and TRBJ2-7, with 10 bases lining up with TRBD1. The CDR3 is made up of 15 amino acids. The germline CDR1 and CDR2 sequences are MNHNY and SVGAGI (reference sequence). V was clipped by 3 bases and J by 5 bases; unmatched bases: 7. The CDR3: CASSYAGQGSNEQYF. CDR3 sequence (DNA): TGTGCCAGCAGTTATGCGGGACAGGGGTCTAACGAGCAGTACTTC.